This T cell receptor beta chain came from a study of beta chain features in type 1 diabetes. TCRB transcripts that were expressed got sequenced, as all of the isolated RNA had been reverse transcribed. It was found that naive, central memory and regulatory T cell samples averaged about 3.57 million reads. Produced via immunoSEQ multiplex PCR; TCRdb's table is partial and in-frame only. The data show 620,000 or so clones, around 16% seen once. As regards this clone: Its antigen remains unidentified.

Study results and caveats: Across patients, naive, central memory and Treg TCRB repertoires exhibited apparently greater similarity than was observed across healthy donors. Patients with Type 1 diabetes showed moderately but significantly shorter TCRB CDR3s in all four CD4+ subsets.

Germline trimming cut 5 bases from V and 4 bases from J; bases unmatched to any gene: 5. Germline V gene data show CDR1 as SGDLS and CDR2 as YYNGEE. This CDR3 has 15 residues. Sorted populations were all over 95% pure. The source of this sequence is a man younger than 30 in good health. The V and J genes are TRBV9 and TRBJ2-1; 11 positions agree with TRBD2. Source material: naive CD4+ T cells from blood. The CDR3 coding sequence is TGTGCCAGCAGGGCCGGGACTAGCGGATACAATGAGCAGTTCTTC. Its protein is CASRAGTSGYNEQFF.